Described below is a single T cell receptor beta chain sequence and its context. Its antigen is undetermined. This specimen comes from a study of T-cell memory formation after mild COVID-19. The overall study: There were largely donor-specific TCR clusters.

Study-wide results and caveats: Clones that contracted from day 15 to 85 were balanced CD4/CD8, while later expanders leaned CD4+. Certain responding clones were present in pre-infection memory, suggesting participation of cross-reactive memory.

V lost 6 bases, J lost 11 bases, and 5 bases stayed unmatched. The germline gives CDR1 MNHNY, CDR2 SVGAGI (reference sequence). The CDR3 has 12 amino acids. TCRdb itself ran the 5' RACE reads through MiXCR, one entry per CDR3 protein. Counted here are about 27,000 distinct CDR3 sequences, about 16% occurring once; the ten biggest clones make up around 1.4%. The sequenced material came from PBMCs or a T cell subset sorted from them (not recorded which). This receptor was obtained from an adult who had mild COVID-19 (a few samples of this study predate the infection). Cell type and time point are not known. This chain uses TRBV6-6 with TRBJ1-1; 11 bases are shared with TRBD1. The CDR3 loop reads CASRGQGAGAFF. For the CDR3, the DNA is TGTGCCAGCAGAGGACAGGGGGCCGGGGCTTTCTTT.